What follows are 10 T cell receptor beta chains derived from one specimen sequenced in a study of cytomegalovirus exposure and HLA in healthy donors. TCRdb's copy holds only in-frame clones and misses some; the assay was immunoSEQ multiplex PCR. The sample carries 75,000 to 95,000 clones, 95% to 98% recorded once. The sequenced material came from PBMCs. These receptors were collected from a man younger than 35 in good health and CMV-seronegative.

This chain links TRBV30 with TRBJ1-1; D possibly corresponds to TRBD1 (6 bases). In germline, CDR1 is GTSNPN, CDR2 SVGIG (reference sequence). This CDR3 has 13 residues. Trimming cost V 5 bases and J 1 base, with 11 bases left between them. The CDR3 nucleotides are TGTGCCTGGGTCATGACAGGGAACACTGAAGCTTTCTTT. Its protein is CAWVMTGNTEAFF.

The chain combines TRBV15 with TRBJ2-3; D gene ambiguous. Germline CDR1 and CDR2: LNHNV and YYDKDF (reference sequence). The V gene lost 0 bases and the J gene lost 4 bases, with 11 bases spanning the gap. The CDR3 spans 15 residues. CDR3 in amino acids: CATSRDRRVADTQYF. In DNA, the CDR3 is TGTGCCACCAGCAGAGATCGTCGGGTCGCAGATACGCAGTATTTT. Complete variable domain (other parts from reference TRBV15 and TRBJ2-3): DAMVIQNPRYQVTQFGKPVTLSCSQTLNHNVMYWYQQKSSQAPKLLFHYYDKDFNNEADTPDNFQSRRPNTSFCFLDIRSPGLGDTAMYLCATSRDRRVADTQYFGPGTRLTVL.

V is TRBV18 and J is TRBJ1-1, with D perhaps TRBD1 (6 bases). This CDR3 spans 18 amino acids. The V end lost 2 bases, the J end lost 1 base, and 20 bases lay between the germline ends. Germline values: CDR1 KGHSH, CDR2 LQKENI. The CDR3 DNA follows: TGTGCCAGCTCACCAGTAATCCTAGGGCAGGGGTCGAACACTGAAGCTTTCTTT. Its translation is CASSPVILGQGSNTEAFF. The full variable domain, rest sourced from reference TRBV18 and TRBJ1-1, is NAGVMQNPRHLVRRRGQEARLRCSPMKGHSHVYWYRQLPEEGLKFMVYLQKENIIDESGMPKERFSAEFPKEGPSILRIQQVVRGDSAAYFCASSPVILGQGSNTEAFFGQGTRLTVV.

The chain employs TRBV7-2 and TRBJ2-3; D unresolved. This CDR3 comprises 13 residues. Trimming stripped 5 bases from V and 4 bases from J, with 10 bases between. Germline CDR1 and CDR2: SGHTA and FQGNSA. The CDR3 sequence: CASSLNGPDTQYF. CDR3 DNA sequence: TGTGCCAGCAGCCTCAATGGCCCAGATACGCAGTATTTT.

This clone has only one observation. This chain connects TRBV7-8 to TRBJ2-7; a weak D match, TRBD2 (5 bases). Trimming took off 0 bases at V and 7 bases at J, with 19 bases between the two ends. Germline V lookup: CDR1 SGHVS, CDR2 FQNEAQ. CDR3 size: 16 residues. CDR3 loop: CASSLAPHRVASEQYV. The CDR3 nucleotides are TGTGCCAGCAGCTTAGCGCCCCATCGGGTAGCGAGTGAGCAGTACGTC.

This clone was recorded once. The chain is built from TRBV14 and TRBJ2-5; D is possibly TRBD2 (6 bases). The CDR3 is made up of 14 amino acids. Per germline, CDR1 SGHDN and CDR2 FVKESK. Trimming stripped 1 base from V and 4 bases from J, with 10 bases between. The CDR3 bases are TGTGCCAGCAGCCAAGTGGAGGGCAGAGAGACCCAGTACTTC. It specifies CASSQVEGRETQYF.

The V and J genes are TRBV6-5 and TRBJ2-3; D is undetermined. V gave up 3 bases and J gave up 4 bases, with 11 bases separating them. The CDR3 is 14 residues long. The germline gives CDR1 MNHEY, CDR2 SVGAGI. CDR3 nucleotide sequence: TGTGCCAGCAGTTATTCTGTAGTGGCAGATACGCAGTATTTT. Protein: CASSYSVVADTQYF.

The chain links TRBV21-1 to TRBJ2-5; TRBD2, the table's D call, lacks a check against the DNA. TRBV21-1 is assigned pseudogene status. The length of the CDR3 is 19 residues. CDR3 loop: CASSKARWLRVADQETQYF. The CDR3 region has the DNA TGTGCCAGCAGCAAAGCGAGGTGGCTCCGGGTAGCGGATCAAGAGACCCAGTACTTC.

This clone occurred a few times. The chain links TRBV18 to TRBJ1-2; 7 bases are shared with TRBD1. J was trimmed by 3 bases and V by 3 bases; bases with no gene match: 4. The CDR3 consists of 14 residues. Per germline, CDR1 KGHSH and CDR2 LQKENI. CDR3 in amino acids: CASSPDRDDYGYTF. The CDR3 DNA reads TGTGCCAGCTCACCCGACAGGGACGACTATGGCTACACCTTC.

This rearrangement joins TRBV14 to TRBJ1-2; D uncertain. The V gene's germline CDR1 is SGHDN and CDR2 FVKESK. V dropped 1 base and J dropped 4 bases, with 7 bases sitting between them. This CDR3 spans 13 amino acids. The CDR3 spells CASSQAGRYGYTF. The CDR3 coding sequence is TGTGCCAGCAGCCAAGCAGGCCGCTATGGCTACACCTTC.